One and the same sample provided the 27 T cell receptor beta chains below, sequenced in a study of technical replicates of blood from a few donors. The table came from immunoSEQ multiplex PCR; TCRdb's copy has only in-frame clones and leaves some out. In the table there are roughly 76,000 clones, approximately 94% of which are singletons. Sequenced sample: T cells isolated from PBMCs. Source of these receptors: a human donor in good health.

The chain combines TRBV11-2 with TRBJ1-1, with TRBD1 identical over 10 bases. The junction had 6 bases not matched to a gene; V was cut back by 2 bases and J by 6 bases. CDR1 SGHAT and CDR2 FQNNGV come from the germline V gene. The CDR3 consists of 15 residues. The CDR3 is CASSLNGQGVAEAFF. The CDR3 DNA sequence: TGTGCCAGCAGCTTAAACGGACAGGGGGTCGCTGAAGCTTTCTTT.

The V call is TRBV29-1, the J call TRBJ1-5; TRBD1 agrees at 9 bases. The CDR3 extends over 16 amino acids. Germline CDR1 SQVTM, CDR2 ANQGSEA. The ends lost 3 bases at V and 0 bases at J; junction bases unmatched: 6. This CDR3 reads CSVEGGTGISNQPQHF. The CDR3 DNA reads TGCAGCGTTGAGGGGGGGACAGGGATTAGCAATCAGCCCCAGCATTTT.

The rearrangement links TRBV2 to TRBJ2-5; TRBD2 might be the D (5 bases). V was shortened by 6 bases and J by 4 bases, with 9 bases between the two germline ends. Germline assignment: CDR1 SNHLY and CDR2 FYNNEI. This CDR3 comprises 12 residues. The CDR3 region is CASRLVIETQYF. CDR3 nucleotide sequence: TGTGCCAGCAGACTAGTGATAGAGACCCAGTACTTC.

The V call is TRBV19, the J call TRBJ1-1; unclear D gene. Trimming left V 3 bases short and J 1 base short, with 18 bases between. In germline, CDR1 is LNHDA, CDR2 SQIVND (reference sequence). The CDR3 sequence is 17 residues long. As DNA, the CDR3 is TGTGCCAGTAGTATCCTTTTGACGGGAACCCCGAACACTGAAGCTTTCTTT. Protein sequence: CASSILLTGTPNTEAFF.

CDR3 protein: CASGLVSARDSNQPQHF. The CDR3 coding sequence is TGTGCTAGTGGTTTGGTATCTGCCAGGGATAGCAATCAGCCCCAGCATTTT. The chain uses TRBV12-5 and TRBJ1-5, with TRBD1 as a possible D gene (5 bases). The V and J ends lost 0 bases and 0 bases respectively, with 12 bases between them. Germline V gene data show CDR1 as LGHNT and CDR2 as FRNRAP. The CDR3 sequence is 17 residues long.

The rearrangement joins TRBV19 to TRBJ1-2, with unresolved D. CDR1 LNHDA and CDR2 SQIVND come from the germline V gene (reference sequence). This CDR3 region has 12 residues. The V gene lost 3 bases and the J gene lost 4 bases, with 6 bases spanning the gap. CDR3 protein: CASSITSYGYTF. The CDR3, as DNA: TGTGCCAGTAGTATCACTAGCTATGGCTACACCTTC.

V is TRBV28 and J is TRBJ2-5, with 9 bases matching TRBD1. The CDR3 extends over 17 amino acids. Germline V gene data show CDR1 as MDHEN and CDR2 as SYDVKM. Losses at the gene ends were 4 bases for V and 1 base for J; bases not matched to a gene: 10. The CDR3 is CASSSRYEDRGQETQYF. CDR3 bases: TGTGCCAGCAGTTCGCGGTACGAGGACAGGGGCCAAGAGACCCAGTACTTC.

The chain joins TRBV29-1 to TRBJ2-1, with D unclear. Between the trimmed V and J ends, which lost 3 bases and 2 bases, there was a span of 23 bases. CDR1 and CDR2 (germline): SQVTM, ANQGSEA. There are 18 residues in the CDR3. DNA of the CDR3: TGCAGCGTTGAGGGTTTGTTTAGACACATATCAACCTACAATGAGCAGTTCTTC. It specifies CSVEGLFRHISTYNEQFF.

The rearrangement uses TRBV5-4 and TRBJ2-2; no reliable D call. Germline loops: CDR1 SGHNT, CDR2 YYREEE (reference sequence). There are 13 residues in the CDR3. Trimming removed 0 bases at V and 6 bases at J, with 6 bases between. The CDR3 DNA follows: TGTGCCAGCAGCTTGGCGCGAGCCGGGGAGCTGTTTTTT. Encoded protein: CASSLARAGELFF.

The J gene is TRBJ1-1, the V gene TRBV9, with 8 bases fitting TRBD1. Germline CDR1 reads SGDLS; CDR2 reads YYNGEE. The CDR3 has 12 amino acids. V lost 3 bases and J lost 11; bases outside the gene matches: 6. The CDR3 spells CASSEETGVAFF. The CDR3, as DNA: TGTGCCAGCAGCGAGGAGACAGGGGTGGCTTTCTTT.

This chain connects TRBV6-5 to TRBJ2-1; 8 bases line up with TRBD2. There are 13 residues in the CDR3. V lost 4 bases and J lost 11; bases outside the gene matches: 7. Germline CDR1 MNHEY, CDR2 SVGAGI. For the CDR3, the DNA is TGTGCCAGCAGTTCCTCGAGCGGGAGTAAGCAGTTCTTC. Encoded protein: CASSSSSGSKQFF.

This chain links TRBV5-6 with TRBJ1-1; D perhaps matches TRBD1 (5 bases). Germline V lookup: CDR1 SGHDT, CDR2 YYEEEE. V dropped 4 bases and J dropped 3 bases, with 16 bases sitting between them. The CDR3 has 15 amino acids. The CDR3 nucleotides read TGTGCCAGCAGCGGTGGTGTGGGGGGGTACACTGAAGCTTTCTTT. Its translation is CASSGGVGGYTEAFF. The full variable domain, in which reference TRBV5-6 and TRBJ1-1 provide the parts outside the CDR3, is DAGVTQSPTHLIKTRGQQVTLRCSPKSGHDTVSWYQQALGQGPQFIFQYYEEEERQRGNFPDRFSGHQFPNYSSELNVNALLLGDSALYLCASSGGVGGYTEAFFGQGTRLTVV.

This clone was seen only once. The chain joins TRBV7-9 to TRBJ1-4; possible D gene TRBD1, 6 bases. Germline V gene sequence: CDR1 SEHNR, CDR2 FQNEAQ (reference sequence). This CDR3 is built from 15 residues. V shed 5 bases and J shed 0 bases, with 10 bases lying between them. In nucleotides, the CDR3 is TGTGCCAGCAGCCCTACAGGGTCAACTAATGAAAAACTGTTTTTT. Translation: CASSPTGSTNEKLFF.

This chain connects TRBV29-1 to TRBJ2-7, with D tentatively TRBD2 (6 bases). V was pared by 6 bases and J by 2 bases, with 17 bases between. This CDR3 contains 14 residues. The germline V gene has CDR1 SQVTM and CDR2 ANQGSEA. The chain's CDR3 is CSVGVDSGPYEQYF. The CDR3 DNA reads as TGCAGCGTAGGAGTCGATAGCGGCCCCTACGAGCAGTACTTC.

The chain carries TRBV5-1 and TRBJ2-1; D possibly corresponds to TRBD2 (6 bases). Germline values: CDR1 SGHRS, CDR2 YFSETQ. V lost 0 bases and J lost 5, with 9 bases in between. The length of the CDR3 is 14 residues. CDR3 residues: CASSLVGLNNEQFF. The CDR3 DNA reads as TGCGCCAGCAGCTTGGTAGGACTAAACAATGAGCAGTTCTTC.

This chain joins TRBV27 and TRBJ2-1; TRBD2 matches at 9 bases. Germline V CDR1 and CDR2: MNHEY, SMNVEV (reference sequence). This CDR3 is 15 amino acids long. Germline trimming cut 6 bases from V and 4 bases from J; bases unmatched to any gene: 7. The CDR3 protein is CASRTGTSSYNEQFF. CDR3 bases: TGTGCCAGCAGGACCGGGACTAGCTCTTACAATGAGCAGTTCTTC.

V usage is TRBV7-6 and J usage is TRBJ1-1; D not resolved. The V end was cut by 3 bases, the J end by 0 bases, with 11 bases between. CDR3 size: 15 residues. Germline assignment: CDR1 SGHVS and CDR2 FNYEAQ. The CDR3 protein is CASSLAGLMNTEAFF. The CDR3 region has the DNA TGTGCCAGCAGCTTGGCGGGCCTCATGAACACTGAAGCTTTCTTT.

The gene calls are TRBV14 and TRBJ2-3; D gene unclear. This CDR3 has 12 residues. Germline V gene sequence: CDR1 SGHDN, CDR2 FVKESK. The V end was cut by 4 bases, the J end by 4 bases, with 6 bases between. CDR3 sequence (DNA): TGTGCCAGCAGCCTACAACCAGATACGCAGTATTTT. Protein: CASSLQPDTQYF.

This sequence joins TRBV4-1 and TRBJ1-3; D uncertain. Germline CDR1 reads MGHRA; CDR2 reads YSYEKL. Trimming took 0 bases from V and 3 from J, leaving 6 bases between them. The CDR3 totals 14 residues. The CDR3 loop reads CASSQDAVGNTIYF. DNA of the CDR3: TGCGCCAGCAGCCAAGACGCAGTTGGAAACACCATATATTTT.

This chain connects TRBV6-1 to TRBJ1-2; the D is unclear. With 0 bases removed from V and 8 bases from J, the gap between germline ends came to 13 bases. Germline values: CDR1 MNHNS, CDR2 SASEGT. This CDR3 contains 14 residues. The CDR3: CASSEAAGQSGYTF. In nucleotides, the CDR3 is TGTGCCAGCAGTGAAGCTGCGGGTCAGTCCGGCTACACCTTC.

The chain employs TRBV19 and TRBJ1-5, with 9 bases that match TRBD1. V lost 5 bases, J lost 0 bases, and 2 bases stayed unmatched. Germline lookup yields CDR1 LNHDA and CDR2 SQIVND (reference sequence). CDR3 length equals 15 residues. The DNA of the CDR3 is TGTGCCAGTAGTTGGACAGGGGATAGCAATCAGCCCCAGCATTTT. Its protein product is CASSWTGDSNQPQHF.

This clone was seen just once. V usage is TRBV5-1 and J usage is TRBJ1-1; tentatively, D is TRBD1 (5 bases). This CDR3 contains 14 residues. V was cut by 2 bases and J by 0 bases, with 8 bases left in between. Germline assignment: CDR1 SGHRS and CDR2 YFSETQ. In DNA, the CDR3 is TGCGCCAGCAGCTTCGCCAGGGTGAACACTGAAGCTTTCTTT. It specifies CASSFARVNTEAFF.

This sequence joins TRBV7-9 and TRBJ2-7; TRBD1 matches 12 bases. Germline CDR1 is SEHNR and CDR2 is FQNEAQ (reference sequence). This CDR3 has 13 amino acids. J gave up 5 bases and V 6 bases, and 2 bases lay outside the gene matches. The CDR3: CASRGQGADEQYF. CDR3 in DNA: TGTGCCAGCAGGGGACAGGGGGCTGACGAGCAGTACTTC.

The chain links TRBV27 to TRBJ2-1; D ambiguous. The V and J ends lost 0 bases and 4 bases respectively, with 4 bases between them. CDR3 length: 13 residues. Germline V gene lookup returns CDR1 MNHEY and CDR2 SMNVEV (reference sequence). The CDR3 DNA sequence: TGTGCCAGCAGTTTATCGAGGTACAATGAGCAGTTCTTC. Encoded protein: CASSLSRYNEQFF.

This chain connects TRBV5-4 to TRBJ2-7, with 10 bases aligning to TRBD2. CDR3 length: 15 amino acids. Per the germline V gene, CDR1 is SGHNT and CDR2 is YYREEE (reference sequence). V gave up 4 bases and J gave up 3 bases; unmatched junction bases: 7. This CDR3 is CASSPRTSGIYEQYF. CDR3 in DNA: TGTGCCAGCAGCCCTCGGACTAGCGGAATCTACGAGCAGTACTTC.

The chain couples TRBV10-1 to TRBJ2-3; maybe TRBD1 (6 bases). Trimming pared 6 bases from V and 2 bases from J, leaving 12 bases between. Germline loops: CDR1 WNHNN, CDR2 SYGVQD (reference sequence). The CDR3 is 14 residues long. CDR3 nucleotides: TGCGCCAGCAGCCCGGACAGAACCACAGATACGCAGTATTTT. This translates into CASSPDRTTDTQYF.

CDR3 residues: CASRSQGGEQFF. CDR3 bases: TGTGCCAGCAGGTCCCAGGGAGGTGAGCAGTTCTTC. The chain employs TRBV2 and TRBJ2-1; perhaps TRBD2 as D (6 bases). The ends were cut back, 6 bases at V and 9 bases at J, with 12 bases in the middle. From germline, CDR1 is SNHLY and CDR2 FYNNEI. CDR3 length equals 12 residues.